This T cell receptor (beta chain) was identified during a study of cytomegalovirus exposure and HLA in healthy donors. Study-level findings and limits: Being indistinguishable, some V segments were excluded, TRBV6-2 and TRBV6-3 among them. Donor immune exposure was known only as CMV serostatus. Among the most significant clusters, several appeared linked to common viral pathogens in a later analysis.

The CDR3 has 13 amino acids. Germline CDR1 SGHDT, CDR2 YYEEEE. Trimming at V came to 2 bases and at J to 8 bases, leaving 3 bases not matched to a gene. In regard to this clone: Antigen unknown.

The study ran its PCR with 60 Vbeta and 13 Jbeta primers. Repertoires were generated with immunoSEQ multiplex PCR, while TCRdb's copy carries only in-frame clones and drops some. The table shows roughly 140,000 clones, with about 80% occurring only once. The gene calls are TRBV5-6 and TRBJ1-4; the match to TRBD1 covers 7 bases. Material: PBMCs. This TCR was recovered from a woman aged 25 to 39 in good health and CMV-seronegative. CDR3 residues: CASSFPGQEKLFF. Written as DNA, the CDR3 is TGTGCCAGCAGCTTCCCGGGACAGGAAAAACTGTTTTTT.